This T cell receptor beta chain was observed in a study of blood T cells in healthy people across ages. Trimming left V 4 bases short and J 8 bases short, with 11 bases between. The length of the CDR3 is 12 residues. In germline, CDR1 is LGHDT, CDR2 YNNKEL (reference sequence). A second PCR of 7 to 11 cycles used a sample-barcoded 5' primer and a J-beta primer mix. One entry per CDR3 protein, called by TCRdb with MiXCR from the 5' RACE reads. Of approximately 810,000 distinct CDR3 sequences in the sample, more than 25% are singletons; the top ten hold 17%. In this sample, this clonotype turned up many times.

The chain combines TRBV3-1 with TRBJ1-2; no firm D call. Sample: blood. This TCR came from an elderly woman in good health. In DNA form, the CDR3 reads TGTGCCAGCAGCCTCTCTGCTAGGGGCTACACCTTC. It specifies CASSLSARGYTF.